This T cell receptor (beta chain) derives from a study of Graves' ophthalmopathy and Graves' hyperthyroidism. Broader study findings: Ophthalmopathy progression cases were predicted by the model with approximately 66% sensitivity and 72% to 80% specificity.

RNA served as the template for amplifying TCR beta CDR3 regions. First-round RT-PCR with HTBI primers preceded a second-round multiplex PCR. TCRdb processed the multiplex PCR reads anew with MiXCR; each CDR3 protein has one entry. The table records 1 million to 1.3 million distinct CDR3 sequences, about 40% of them present only once. The CDR3 spans 13 residues. The germline V gene encodes CDR1 MNHNY and CDR2 SVGAGI (reference sequence). V lost 1 base and J lost 5, with 8 bases in between. Note on this clonotype: The antigen remains undetermined.

The sample consisted of peripheral blood or thyroid tissue (not recorded which). The sequence came from an adult man with Graves' hyperthyroidism. V is TRBV6-6 and J is TRBJ2-5; D unclear. This CDR3 is CASSYLPWETQYF. Here the CDR3 DNA reads TGTGCCAGCAGTTACTTACCTTGGGAGACCCAGTACTTC.